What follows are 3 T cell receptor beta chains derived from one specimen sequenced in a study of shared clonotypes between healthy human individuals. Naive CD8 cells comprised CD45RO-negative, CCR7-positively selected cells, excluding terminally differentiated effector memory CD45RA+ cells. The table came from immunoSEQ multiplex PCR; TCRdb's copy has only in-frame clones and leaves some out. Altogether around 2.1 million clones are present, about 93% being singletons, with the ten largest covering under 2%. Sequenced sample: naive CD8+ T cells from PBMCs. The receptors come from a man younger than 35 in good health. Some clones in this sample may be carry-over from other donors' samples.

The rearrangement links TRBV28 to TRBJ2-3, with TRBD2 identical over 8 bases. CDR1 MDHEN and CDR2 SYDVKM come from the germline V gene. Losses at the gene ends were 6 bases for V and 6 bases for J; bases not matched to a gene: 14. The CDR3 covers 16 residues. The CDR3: CASSHSSGPHRDTQYF. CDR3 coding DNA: TGTGCCAGCAGCCATTCTAGCGGGCCCCATAGGGATACGCAGTATTTT.

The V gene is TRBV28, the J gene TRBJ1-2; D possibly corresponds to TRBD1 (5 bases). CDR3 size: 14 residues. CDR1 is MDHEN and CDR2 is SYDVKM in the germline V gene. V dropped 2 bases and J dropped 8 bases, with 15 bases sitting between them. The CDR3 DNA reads TGTGCCAGCAGTTTAATCGGGGGGACTCACGGCTACACCTTC. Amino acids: CASSLIGGTHGYTF.

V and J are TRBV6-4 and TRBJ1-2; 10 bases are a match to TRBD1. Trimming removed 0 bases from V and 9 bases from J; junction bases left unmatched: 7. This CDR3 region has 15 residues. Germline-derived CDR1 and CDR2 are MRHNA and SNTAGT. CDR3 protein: CASSDSGGQGRSYTF. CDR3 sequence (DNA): TGTGCCAGCAGTGACTCGGGGGGACAGGGGAGAAGCTACACCTTC.